This T cell receptor beta chain was found in a study of vaccination and CD4 T cells after COVID-19. Study as a whole: Convalescents were six males and four females, two of them Hispanic. Spike peptides, overlapping and drawn from SARS-CoV-2, HCoV-NL63, HCoV-OC43 and HCoV-229E, were used to stimulate cells.

A note on this clonotype: Its antigen remains unidentified.

As to treatment: roughly ten-day PBMC culture with coronavirus spike peptide pools or control peptides (ViraFEST assay). All positive PCR tests were dated between March and December 2020, predating US Alpha, Beta and Delta variants. The CDR3 covers 16 residues. CDR1 SGHVS and CDR2 FQNEAQ come from the germline V gene. V lost 5 bases, J lost 9 bases, and 23 bases lay in between. The study sequenced cultured CD4+ T cell DNA using the Oncomine TCR Beta short-read assay. CD4+ T cells were cultured, and genomic DNA was extracted from them. From the PCR reads, TCRdb called clonotypes with MiXCR, one entry per CDR3 protein. The data show under 15,000 distinct CDR3 sequences, with around 40% seen just once and roughly 22% held by the top ten.

The gene calls are TRBV7-8 and TRBJ2-1; D possibly matches TRBD1 or TRBD2 (5 bases each). The sequencing used CD4+ T cells from blood, cultured in vitro, collected before SARS-CoV-2 vaccination. This clonotype was sampled from a human donor who had recovered from COVID-19. CDR3 in amino acids: CASSQPPTSPGGEQFF. In DNA, the CDR3 is TGTGCCAGCAGCCAACCCCCTACCAGTCCTGGGGGTGAGCAGTTCTTC.